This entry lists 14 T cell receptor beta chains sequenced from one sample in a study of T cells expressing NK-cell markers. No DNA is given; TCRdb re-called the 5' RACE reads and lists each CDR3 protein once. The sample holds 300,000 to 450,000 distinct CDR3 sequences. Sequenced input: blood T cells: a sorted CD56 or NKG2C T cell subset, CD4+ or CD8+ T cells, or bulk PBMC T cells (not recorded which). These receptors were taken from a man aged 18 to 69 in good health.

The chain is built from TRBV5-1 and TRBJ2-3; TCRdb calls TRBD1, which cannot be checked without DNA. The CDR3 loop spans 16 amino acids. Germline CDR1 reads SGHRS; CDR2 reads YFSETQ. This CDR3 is CASSTQTGRVADTQYF.

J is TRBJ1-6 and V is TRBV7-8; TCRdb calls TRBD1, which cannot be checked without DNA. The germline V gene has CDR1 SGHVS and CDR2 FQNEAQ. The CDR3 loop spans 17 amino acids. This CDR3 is CASSLGPVGQGVSPLHF.

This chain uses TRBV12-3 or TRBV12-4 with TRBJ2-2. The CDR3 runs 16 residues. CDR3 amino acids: CASSFGLGRDTGELFF.

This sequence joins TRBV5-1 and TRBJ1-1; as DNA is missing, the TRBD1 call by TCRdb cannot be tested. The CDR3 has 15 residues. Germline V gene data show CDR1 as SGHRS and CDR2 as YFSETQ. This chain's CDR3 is CASGLGTGRKAEAFF. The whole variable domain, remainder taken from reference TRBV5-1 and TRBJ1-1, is KAGVTQTPRYLIKTRGQQVTLSCSPISGHRSVSWYQQTPGQGLQFLFEYFSETQRNKGNFPGRFSGRQFSNSRSEMNVSTLELGDSALYLCASGLGTGRKAEAFFGQGTRLTVV.

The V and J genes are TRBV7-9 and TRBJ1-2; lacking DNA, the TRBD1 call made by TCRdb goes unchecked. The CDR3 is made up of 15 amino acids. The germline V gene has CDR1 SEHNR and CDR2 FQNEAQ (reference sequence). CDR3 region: CASSFPHDLGYGYTF.

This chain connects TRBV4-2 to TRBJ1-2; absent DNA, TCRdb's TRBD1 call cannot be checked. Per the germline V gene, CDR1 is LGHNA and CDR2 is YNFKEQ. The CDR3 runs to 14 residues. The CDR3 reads CASSQGWGSYGYTF.

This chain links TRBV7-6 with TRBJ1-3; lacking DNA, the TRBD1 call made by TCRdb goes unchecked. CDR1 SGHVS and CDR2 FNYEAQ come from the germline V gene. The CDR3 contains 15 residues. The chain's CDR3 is CASSFGDNSGNTIYF.

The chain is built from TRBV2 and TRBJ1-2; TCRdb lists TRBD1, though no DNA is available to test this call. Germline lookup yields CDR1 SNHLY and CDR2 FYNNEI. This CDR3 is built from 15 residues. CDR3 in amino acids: CASTDRDTPSYGYTF.

CDR3 in amino acids: CASSFFSGDNEQFF. The rearrangement links TRBV7-9 to TRBJ2-1; with no DNA, the TCRdb D assignment of TRBD2 cannot be verified. This CDR3 is 14 amino acids long. Germline CDR1 reads SEHNR; CDR2 reads FQNEAQ (reference sequence).

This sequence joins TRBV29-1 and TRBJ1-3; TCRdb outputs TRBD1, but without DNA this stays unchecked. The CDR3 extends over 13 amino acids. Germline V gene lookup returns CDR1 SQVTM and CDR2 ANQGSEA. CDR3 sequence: CSVEGQGGNTIYF.

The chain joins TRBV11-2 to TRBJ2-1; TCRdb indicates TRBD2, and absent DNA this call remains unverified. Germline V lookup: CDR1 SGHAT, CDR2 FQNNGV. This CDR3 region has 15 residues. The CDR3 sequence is CASSPPSITYNEQFF.

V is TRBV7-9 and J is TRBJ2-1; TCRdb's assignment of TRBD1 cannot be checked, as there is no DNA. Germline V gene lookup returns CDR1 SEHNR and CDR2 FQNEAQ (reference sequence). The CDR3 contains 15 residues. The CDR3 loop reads CASSSRERGAQEQFF.

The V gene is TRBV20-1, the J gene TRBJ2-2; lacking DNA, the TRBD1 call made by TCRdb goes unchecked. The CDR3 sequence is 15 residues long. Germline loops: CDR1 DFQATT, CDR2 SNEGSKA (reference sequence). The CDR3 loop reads CSARSQGAIPGELFF.

This CDR3 reads CASSSLGTSGGGEQFF. V and J are TRBV27 and TRBJ2-1; TCRdb proposes TRBD2, but this gene call is untestable without DNA. Germline CDR1 MNHEY, CDR2 SMNVEV (reference sequence). The CDR3 is made up of 16 amino acids.